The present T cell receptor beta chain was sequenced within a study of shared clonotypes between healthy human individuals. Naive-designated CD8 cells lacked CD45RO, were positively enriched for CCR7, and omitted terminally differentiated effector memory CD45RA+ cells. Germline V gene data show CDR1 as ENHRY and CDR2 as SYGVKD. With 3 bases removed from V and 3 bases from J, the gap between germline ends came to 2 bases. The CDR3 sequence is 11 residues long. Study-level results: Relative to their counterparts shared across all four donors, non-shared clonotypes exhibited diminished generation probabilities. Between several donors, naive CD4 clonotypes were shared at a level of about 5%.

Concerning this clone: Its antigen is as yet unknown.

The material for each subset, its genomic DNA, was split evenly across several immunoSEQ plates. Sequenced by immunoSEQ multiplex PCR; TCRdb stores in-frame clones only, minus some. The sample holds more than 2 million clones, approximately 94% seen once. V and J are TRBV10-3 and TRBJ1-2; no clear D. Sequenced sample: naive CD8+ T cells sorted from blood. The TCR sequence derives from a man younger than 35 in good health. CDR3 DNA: TGTGCCATCAGTGAAGACTATGGCTACACCTTC. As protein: CAISEDYGYTF.